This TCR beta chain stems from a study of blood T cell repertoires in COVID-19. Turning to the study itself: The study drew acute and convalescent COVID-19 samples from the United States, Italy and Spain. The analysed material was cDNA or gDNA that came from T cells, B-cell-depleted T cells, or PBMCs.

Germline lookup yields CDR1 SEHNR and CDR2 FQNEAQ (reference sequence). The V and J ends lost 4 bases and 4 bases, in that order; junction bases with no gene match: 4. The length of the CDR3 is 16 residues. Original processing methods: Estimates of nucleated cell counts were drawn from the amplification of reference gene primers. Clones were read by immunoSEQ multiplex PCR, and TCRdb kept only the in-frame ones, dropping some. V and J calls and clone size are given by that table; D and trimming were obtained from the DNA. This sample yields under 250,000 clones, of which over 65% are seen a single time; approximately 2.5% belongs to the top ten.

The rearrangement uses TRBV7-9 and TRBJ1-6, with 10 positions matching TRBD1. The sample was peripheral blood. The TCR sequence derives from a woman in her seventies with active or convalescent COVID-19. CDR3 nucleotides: TGTGCCAGCAGCTGGGACAGGGGAGCTTATAATTCACCCCTCCACTTT. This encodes CASSWDRGAYNSPLHF. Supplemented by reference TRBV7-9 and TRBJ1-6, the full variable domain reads DTGVSQNPRHKITKRGQNVTFRCDPISEHNRLYWYRQTLGQGPEFLTYFQNEAQLEKSRLLSDRFSAERPKGSFSTLEIQRTEQGDSAMYLCASSWDRGAYNSPLHFGNGTRLTVT.